The clone carrying this T cell receptor beta chain has only a few counts. Its specificity is not known. RNA transcripts provided the source from which TCR beta CDR3 regions were amplified. The HTBI primer set served for first-round RT-PCR of the TCR CDR3. A single record per CDR3 protein comes from TCRdb applying MiXCR to the multiplex PCR reads. The table has 400,000 to 550,000 distinct CDR3 sequences, about 15% seen once. In germline, CDR1 is MNHEY, CDR2 SMNVEV (reference sequence). This CDR3 is 16 amino acids long. V dropped 8 bases and J dropped 0 bases, with 17 bases sitting between them. This entry comes from a study of T cells in Graves' hyperthyroidism and ophthalmopathy. At the level of the study: Peripheral blood was collected at initial diagnosis, before any treatment. Findings of the study overall: A median 6.5 months before onset, the model predicted ophthalmopathy. Expanded thyroid clonotypes (above 0.001) were mostly also found in blood.

Not enrolled were patients with uncontrolled infection, other autoimmune disease, pregnancy or lactation. The origin of this receptor is a woman between 18 and 29 years old with Graves' hyperthyroidism. Input material: blood. The chain links TRBV27 to TRBJ1-3; tentatively, D is TRBD1 (5 bases). The CDR3 reads CASGPSRQGSGNTIYF. The CDR3 bases are TGTGCCAGCGGTCCGAGTCGTCAGGGCTCTGGAAACACCATATATTTT.